The T cell receptor (beta chain) under discussion was sequenced for a study of tumor and adjacent non-tumor tissue in lung cancer. The template was RNA from unsorted bulk tissue. To note about this clonotype: Its target is unknown. Its ends do not fully match the called genes, so a read error is possible.

A modified ARM-PCR protocol with three rounds of nested PCR amplified TCRbeta. One entry per CDR3 protein, called by TCRdb with MiXCR from the multiplex PCR reads. The repertoire holds tens of thousands of distinct CDR3 sequences, with 50% to 60% as singletons. Germline V lookup: CDR1 SGHAT, CDR2 FQNNGV. CDR3 length equals 15 residues. Findings of the study overall: Tumor TCR diversity, when higher, was linked to shorter survival. Tumor repertoires had a smaller top 100 clone share than normal lung.

The receptor was derived from a man in his fifties with non-small cell lung cancer. Material for sequencing was lung tumor tissue. The chain is built from TRBV11-2 and TRBJ1-5; 8 bases match TRBD1. This CDR3 reads CATSPGQGANQPQHF. CDR3 nucleotides: TGTGCCACCAGCCCCGGGCAGGGGGCAAATCAGCCCCAGCATTTT.